A selection of T cell receptor beta chains follows, all from one sample in a study of CD8+ T cells in alopecia areata. Sequenced by immunoSEQ multiplex PCR; TCRdb stores in-frame clones only, minus some. The table has more than 100,000 clones, around three fifths seen once. The sample was CD4+ T cells sorted from blood, taken at week 0. The receptors shown here come from a human donor with alopecia areata. CDR3s include the opening cysteine and the closing phenylalanine or tryptophan. A D gene is named only where the DNA matches it firmly. Clone size is not always given. Where it is, it says once, few, many or a class for expanded clones.

clone_size d_call j_call v_call cdr3_nt cdr3_aa
NA NA TRBJ1-2 TRBV5-1 TGCGCCAGCAGCTCTCCAGCTAACTATGGCTACACCTTC CASSSPANYGYTF
NA NA TRBJ2-7 TRBV9 TGTGCCAGCAGCGTAGGCGGGGACACCTACGAGCAGTACTTC CASSVGGDTYEQYF
NA NA TRBJ1-3 TRBV4-3 TGCGCCAGCAGCCCAAGGGTTGGTGGTTCTGGAAACACCATATATTTT CASSPRVGGSGNTIYF
few TRBD2 TRBJ2-5 TRBV9 TGTGCCAGCAGCGCTAGCGGGGGGGAAGAGACCCAGTACTTC CASSASGGEETQYF
NA TRBD1 TRBJ2-1 TRBV19 TGTGCCAGTAGCCGGACAGGGGGCGATGGAAGCGGCAGATACAATGAGCAGTTCTTC CASSRTGGDGSGRYNEQFF
few TRBD2 TRBJ2-7 TRBV5-6 TGTGCCAGTGGTTTTGCGGGGGACTCCTACGAGCAGTACTTC CASGFAGDSYEQYF
NA TRBD1 TRBJ1-6 TRBV7-9 TGTGCCAGCAGCTTAAGTGTTCCGGGACAGGGAGGATCACCCCTCCACTTT CASSLSVPGQGGSPLHF
NA NA TRBJ2-1 TRBV6-5 TGTGCCAGCAGCCCCGGGGGCCCGCTCAATGAGCAGTTCTTC CASSPGGPLNEQFF
few NA TRBJ2-4 TRBV5-1 TGCGCCAGCAGCCGCGTCGGGGGCGAGGGAAACATTCAGTACTTC CASSRVGGEGNIQYF
few TRBD1 TRBJ2-7 TRBV5-4 TGTGCCAGCAGCCGGACAGGGGCCTACGAGCAGTACTTC CASSRTGAYEQYF
NA NA TRBJ1-4 TRBV4-3 TGCGCCAGCAGCCAAGACCTGGGCACTAATGAAAAACTGTTTTTT CASSQDLGTNEKLFF
NA NA TRBJ2-7 TRBV13 TGTGCCAGCAGCCCCTCTCGACCTAGGGTTGGAGGGCCATTCCACGAGCAGTACTTC CASSPSRPRVGGPFHEQYF
NA NA TRBJ2-2 TRBV10-3 TGTGCCATCAGTGAGACAACCGGGGAGCTGTTTTTT CAISETTGELFF
few NA TRBJ2-6 TRBV25-1 TGTGCCAGCAGTGAGGGGTTCAGCTCTGGGGCCAACGTCCTGACTTTC CASSEGFSSGANVLTF
NA NA TRBJ1-1 TRBV18 TGTGCCAGCTCACCACAAGGCAGGGGTGCCACTGAAGCTTTCTTT CASSPQGRGATEAFF
NA NA TRBJ2-7 TRBV6-6 TGTGCCAGCAGTGGCCCAGCGGGCGAGCAGTACTTC CASSGPAGEQYF
NA NA TRBJ2-1 TRBV11-2 TGTGCCAGCAGCTTAGCAGACGTGTCGGGAGAACATCATGAGCAGTTCTTC CASSLADVSGEHHEQFF
few NA TRBJ1-2 TRBV7-2 TGTGCCAGCAGCTTAGATTTGAGAGACCGTGGCTACACCTTC CASSLDLRDRGYTF
NA NA TRBJ2-7 TRBV7-2 TGTGCCAGCAGCTCTTGGAGTACATCGACCTACGAGCAGTACTTC CASSSWSTSTYEQYF
NA NA TRBJ2-7 TRBV5-4 TGTGCCAGCAGCTTGGGACGGGTTGGGTCCTACGAGCAGTACTTC CASSLGRVGSYEQYF
few NA TRBJ2-3 TRBV9 TGTGCCAGCAGCGACCAGACAGATACGCAGTATTTT CASSDQTDTQYF
few NA TRBJ2-3 TRBV9 TGTGCCAGCAGCGGGGTACAGGGCTACACAGATACGCAGTATTTT CASSGVQGYTDTQYF
few NA TRBJ2-3 TRBV14 TGTGCCAGCAGCCAAGATGAAGGACAAAGCACAGATACGCAGTATTTT CASSQDEGQSTDTQYF
once TRBD1 TRBJ1-1 TRBV7-2 TGTGCCAGCAGTTACAGGGGCATGAACACTGAAGCTTTCTTT CASSYRGMNTEAFF
NA NA TRBJ2-5 TRBV7-2 TGTGCCAGCAGCCCCCTGCCCGGGAGCTTAACAGAGACCCAGTACTTC CASSPLPGSLTETQYF
NA TRBD2 TRBJ2-2 TRBV25-1 TGTGCCAGCAAGGTCGGCGAGGCGGGGGAGCACACCGGGGAGCTGTTTTTT CASKVGEAGEHTGELFF
few NA TRBJ2-7 TRBV10-3 TGTGCCATCAGGGAACAGCTCGAGCAGTACTTC CAIREQLEQYF
NA TRBD2 TRBJ2-3 TRBV9 TGTGCCAGCAGCGTAGGGGCTAGCGGGGATCGCACAGATACGCAGTATTTT CASSVGASGDRTDTQYF
NA NA TRBJ1-6 TRBV2 TGTGCCAGCAATCACGGGGGTCTCAACTCACCCCTCCACTTT CASNHGGLNSPLHF
NA NA TRBJ2-5 TRBV6-5 TGTGCCAGCAGCAAGTCTCGGCGCCCAGAGACCCAGTACTTC CASSKSRRPETQYF
NA TRBD1 TRBJ1-5 TRBV5-1 TGCGCCAGCAGCTTGGGACAGGGGTATAGCAATCAGCCCCAGCATTTT CASSLGQGYSNQPQHF
NA NA TRBJ2-3 TRBV4-2 TGTGCCAGCAGCCAAGATATCCCGGGGACCAGCACAGATACGCAGTATTTT CASSQDIPGTSTDTQYF
NA NA TRBJ1-1 TRBV2 TGTGCCAGCAGTGATAGGGCCCTGGGAGCTTTCTTT CASSDRALGAFF
NA NA TRBJ1-3 TRBV13 TGTGCCAGCAGCTTATACGCCGGTGGAAACACCATATATTTT CASSLYAGGNTIYF
NA NA TRBJ1-1 TRBV28 TGTGCCAGCAGGACGACCGACACTGAAGCTTTCTTT CASRTTDTEAFF
NA NA TRBJ2-1 TRBV19 TGTGCCAGTAGCTTGGGGGGGACAGACTCCTACAATGAGCAGTTCTTC CASSLGGTDSYNEQFF
NA NA TRBJ2-7 TRBV11-2 TGTGCCAGCAGCTTAGTGACAGACGAGCAGTACTTC CASSLVTDEQYF
few NA TRBJ2-5 TRBV27 TGTGCCAGCAGTCCCGGGCGTGAGGAGGCCCAGTACTTC CASSPGREEAQYF
NA NA TRBJ2-1 TRBV1 TGCACCAGCAGAATACCGGAGACTCTACACAATGAGCAGTTCTTC CTSRIPETLHNEQFF
NA TRBD1 TRBJ1-5 TRBV2 TGTGCCAGCAGTGCCGGACAGGGGAACCAGCCCCAGCATTTT CASSAGQGNQPQHF
NA NA TRBJ1-2 TRBV7-2 TGTGCCAGCAGCTCGTACCGGGAAGCTCCCTATGGCTACACCTTC CASSSYREAPYGYTF
NA TRBD1 TRBJ1-1 TRBV29-1 TGCAGCGTTGACACAGGGGACACTGAAGCTTTCTTT CSVDTGDTEAFF
NA TRBD1 TRBJ2-2 TRBV2 TGTGCCAGCAGCCCGACTTACACAGGGGCATCCACCGGGGAGCTGTTTTTT CASSPTYTGASTGELFF
NA TRBD1 TRBJ1-5 TRBV19 TGTGCCAGTAGCAATCCGGGACAGCATAATCAGCCCCAGCATTTT CASSNPGQHNQPQHF
NA NA TRBJ2-7 TRBV29-1 TGCAGCGTTGAGGCCGCAACCTACGAGCAGTACTTC CSVEAATYEQYF
once TRBD2 TRBJ2-7 TRBV7-2 TGTGCCAGCAGCTTAGGTCTAGCGGGAGCCGCCTACGAGCAGTACTTC CASSLGLAGAAYEQYF
once NA TRBJ2-2 TRBV6-1 TGTGCCAGCACTCCAAGTAGGACAGCCGGGGAGCTGTTTTTT CASTPSRTAGELFF
NA TRBD1 TRBJ1-2 TRBV5-1 TGCGCCAGCAGCTATGGACAGGGGGCAGGAGGCTACACCTTC CASSYGQGAGGYTF
few NA TRBJ1-1 TRBV5-1 TGCGCCAGCAGCTTGGATGCGGACACTGAAGCTTTCTTT CASSLDADTEAFF
NA NA TRBJ2-7 TRBV2 TGTGCCAGCAGCCGGTACTACGAGCAGTACTTC CASSRYYEQYF
few NA TRBJ1-2 TRBV6-6 TGTGCCAGCAGTTACTCGGGAAGTAATAGGGATGGCTACACCTTC CASSYSGSNRDGYTF
NA NA TRBJ2-7 TRBV5-1 TGCGCCAGCAGCTTGACAGGAGCCTACGAGCAGTACTTC CASSLTGAYEQYF
NA NA TRBJ2-5 TRBV5-4 TGTGCCAGCAGCCCGGCTGGAGGCCAAGAGACCCAGTACTTC CASSPAGGQETQYF